The sequence of this T cell receptor (beta chain) was determined in a study of patients and donors after allogeneic stem cell transplantation. V shed 0 bases and J shed 0 bases, with 11 bases lying between them. The CDR3 totals 16 residues. Looked up from germline, CDR1 is KGHSH and CDR2 is LQKENI. MiXCR was run by TCRdb on the RT-PCR reads, yielding one entry per CDR3 protein. The table includes over 150,000 distinct CDR3 sequences, 30% detected once. The sample comprised blood, either unsorted or a sorted T cell fraction (not recorded which). V is TRBV18 and J is TRBJ1-1; a weak D match, TRBD1 (5 bases). The TCR originated in a human donor who was either an allogeneic HSCT recipient or a stem cell or donor lymphocyte infusion donor (not recorded which). It is not recorded whose cells these are; they may come from a transplant donor. As DNA, the CDR3 is TGTGCCAGCTCACCACCATCAACAGGTTTGAACACTGAAGCTTTCTTT. It encodes CASSPPSTGLNTEAFF.